These 8 T cell receptor beta chains originate from one sample sequenced in a study of Ad26.COV2.S vaccination and SARS-CoV-2 variants. Clones were sequenced by immunoSEQ multiplex PCR, and TCRdb holds only the in-frame ones, with some missing. The sample shows around 94,000 clones, roughly 75% of them seen only once. Sequenced material: peripheral blood, taken after recovery from COVID-19. The receptors were gathered from a human donor who had recovered from COVID-19.

This sequence joins TRBV5-1 and TRBJ2-1, with 12 bases that match TRBD2. CDR1 is SGHRS, CDR2 YFSETQ, per germline. The CDR3 runs 19 residues. The J segment lost 0 bases and the V segment lost 1 base, leaving 8 bases of the junction unmatched. The CDR3 protein is CASSLTSGGYISSYNEQFF. The CDR3 nucleotides read TGCGCCAGCAGCTTGACTAGCGGGGGGTATATTAGCTCCTACAATGAGCAGTTCTTC.

The chain links TRBV19 to TRBJ1-1, with a possible D match to TRBD1 (5 bases). V lost 3 bases and J 4 bases, leaving 12 bases between the germline ends. The germline V gene has CDR1 LNHDA and CDR2 SQIVND (reference sequence). CDR3 length: 14 residues. The CDR3 DNA reads as TGTGCCAGTAGTATCGGGCAGGGCGTCACTGAAGCTTTCTTT. It specifies CASSIGQGVTEAFF.

The J gene is TRBJ1-6, the V gene TRBV27; TRBD1 might be the D (5 bases). Trimming cost V 8 bases and J 7 bases, with 12 bases left between them. The length of the CDR3 is 13 residues. CDR1 MNHEY and CDR2 SMNVEV come from the germline V gene (reference sequence). In nucleotides, the CDR3 is TGTGCCAGCGCCCCCGGGGGGAATTCACCCCTCCACTTT. It codes for CASAPGGNSPLHF.

The chain couples TRBV28 to TRBJ2-1, with D hard to call. Germline CDR1 is MDHEN and CDR2 is SYDVKM. The CDR3 is made up of 15 amino acids. Trimming cost V 2 bases and J 0 bases, with 8 bases left between them. CDR3 amino acids: CASSLVQSSYNEQFF. The CDR3 coding sequence is TGTGCCAGCAGTTTAGTACAGAGCTCCTACAATGAGCAGTTCTTC.

The chain combines TRBV7-9 with TRBJ2-7; D is ambiguous. The CDR3 is made up of 13 amino acids. V was trimmed by 7 bases and J by 6 bases, leaving 16 bases between them. Germline V gives CDR1 SEHNR, CDR2 FQNEAQ (reference sequence). The CDR3 loop is CASKAAWNGEQYF. DNA of the CDR3: TGTGCCAGCAAGGCAGCATGGAATGGCGAGCAGTACTTC.

The chain carries TRBV28 and TRBJ2-3, with D perhaps TRBD1 (5 bases). CDR1 is MDHEN and CDR2 is SYDVKM in the germline V gene. Trimming removed 2 bases from V and 0 bases from J, with 9 bases in between. The CDR3 runs 15 residues. CDR3 DNA: TGTGCCAGCAGTTTAAGGGGCGCTAGCACAGATACGCAGTATTTT. It encodes CASSLRGASTDTQYF.

The chain joins TRBV7-9 to TRBJ1-1; no clear D. The CDR3 is 14 residues long. V lost 4 bases, J lost 4 bases, and 13 bases lay in between. The germline V gene has CDR1 SEHNR and CDR2 FQNEAQ (reference sequence). CDR3 amino acids: CASSSTPAGTEAFF. In DNA, the CDR3 is TGTGCCAGCAGCTCCACGCCAGCGGGCACTGAAGCTTTCTTT.

V and J are TRBV5-1 and TRBJ1-6; 7 bases fit TRBD1. Germline CDR1 SGHRS, CDR2 YFSETQ. The V segment lost 4 bases and the J segment 5 bases; nucleotides outside the gene matches: 6. This CDR3 has 15 residues. CDR3 residues: CASSETGRDNSPLHF. DNA of the CDR3: TGCGCCAGCAGCGAGACAGGGAGGGATAATTCACCCCTCCACTTT.